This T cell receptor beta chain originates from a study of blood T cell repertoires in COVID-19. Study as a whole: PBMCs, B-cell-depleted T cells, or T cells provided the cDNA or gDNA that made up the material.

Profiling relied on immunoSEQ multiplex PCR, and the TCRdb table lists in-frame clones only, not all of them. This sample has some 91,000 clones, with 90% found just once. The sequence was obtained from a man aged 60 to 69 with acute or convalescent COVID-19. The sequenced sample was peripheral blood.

The CDR3 spells CASSQGFLPSIYTF. In DNA form, the CDR3 reads TGTGCCAGCAGCCAAGGTTTTCTTCCGAGCATCTACACCTTC. This chain uses TRBV3-1 (or the pseudogene TRBV3-2) with TRBJ1-2; D is unresolved. Germline CDR1 and CDR2: LGHDT and YNNKEL (reference sequence). CDR3 length equals 14 residues. V was cut by 1 base and J by 10 bases, with 16 bases left in between.